This TCR beta chain was obtained from a study of Ad26.COV2.S vaccination and SARS-CoV-2 variants. Study-level information: Recipients of Ad26.COV2.S got it intramuscularly, once or twice 56 days apart. Notes on the study in general: Comparability of non-spike TCR breadth was observed across vaccine and placebo recipients.

The assay was immunoSEQ multiplex PCR, and TCRdb's table has in-frame clones only and misses some. The profile shows about 350,000 clones, 88% of them singletons. With regard to this clone: Antigen specificity is unknown.

This CDR3 has 14 residues. The ends were cut back, 0 bases at V and 6 bases at J, with 8 bases in the middle. Germline V lookup: CDR1 LNHNV, CDR2 YYDKDF (reference sequence). Treatment: around 19 received Ad26.COV2.S at low or high dose, single or two shots; 5 received placebo; per-sample allocation not given. All samples were drawn on day 63, counting from the first vaccine or placebo injection. This rearrangement joins TRBV15 to TRBJ1-4; possible D gene TRBD1, 6 bases. This specimen was peripheral blood, taken in a trial of Ad26.COV2.S vaccine versus placebo. The TCR sequence derives from a person between 18 and 65 years old who received the Ad26.COV2.S COVID-19 vaccine or a placebo. The CDR3 DNA sequence: TGTGCCACCAGCAGAGAGGGGGCGGATGAAAAACTGTTTTTT. Residues: CATSREGADEKLFF.